A selection of T cell receptor beta chains follows, all from one sample in a study of shared clonotypes between healthy human individuals. Method: immunoSEQ multiplex PCR; TCRdb's copy keeps in-frame clones and lacks some. Here the sample spans 1,400,000 or so clones, 98% being singletons. Sequencing was done on a sample of naive CD4+ T cells sorted from blood. Receptor source: a man aged 25 to 40 in good health. Each CDR3 is given with its conserved first and last residue. The order of the fields is V gene, J gene, CDR3 protein.

v_call: TRBV7-8; j_call: TRBJ2-1; cdr3_aa: CASSLELAGHNEQFF
v_call: TRBV6-6; j_call: TRBJ2-5; cdr3_aa: CASRRETQYF
v_call: TRBV11-2; j_call: TRBJ2-2; cdr3_aa: CASTLAARGFGELFF
v_call: TRBV5-3; j_call: TRBJ1-5; cdr3_aa: CARSLGQPQHF
v_call: TRBV7-6; j_call: TRBJ1-4; cdr3_aa: CASSLHRDYNEKLFF
v_call: TRBV18; j_call: TRBJ1-1; cdr3_aa: CASSPLPREPEAFF
v_call: TRBV30; j_call: TRBJ2-1; cdr3_aa: CAWTSRTGGFF
v_call: TRBV28; j_call: TRBJ1-1; cdr3_aa: CASSITGADTEAFF
v_call: TRBV6-5; j_call: TRBJ1-2; cdr3_aa: CASSSIQGLVGYTF
v_call: TRBV27; j_call: TRBJ2-1; cdr3_aa: CASKKDSYNEQFF
v_call: TRBV14; j_call: TRBJ2-1; cdr3_aa: CASSQRRLGETSYNEQFF
v_call: TRBV10-3; j_call: TRBJ2-1; cdr3_aa: CAISELRKVVEFF
v_call: TRBV28; j_call: TRBJ2-1; cdr3_aa: CASSAGTASYNEQFF